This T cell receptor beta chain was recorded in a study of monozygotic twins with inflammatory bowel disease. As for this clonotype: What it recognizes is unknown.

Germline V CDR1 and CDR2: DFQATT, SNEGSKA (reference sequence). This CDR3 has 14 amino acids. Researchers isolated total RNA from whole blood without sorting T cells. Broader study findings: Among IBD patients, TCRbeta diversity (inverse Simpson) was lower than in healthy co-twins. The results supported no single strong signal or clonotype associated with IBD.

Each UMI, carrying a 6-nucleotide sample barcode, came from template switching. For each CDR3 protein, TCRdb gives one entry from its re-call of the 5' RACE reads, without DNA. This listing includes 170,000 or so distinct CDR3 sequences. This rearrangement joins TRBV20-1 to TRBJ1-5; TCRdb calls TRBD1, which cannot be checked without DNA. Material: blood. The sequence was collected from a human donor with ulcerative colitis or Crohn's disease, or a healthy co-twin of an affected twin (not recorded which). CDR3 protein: CSALGGGLDQPQHF.